This is a list of T cell receptor beta chains from one sample in a study of cytomegalovirus exposure and HLA in healthy donors. Measured with immunoSEQ multiplex PCR; TCRdb has only the in-frame clones, and not every one. The sample contains about 130,000 clones, around 82% of which appear only once. Sequencing was carried out using PBMCs. Receptors originate from a woman aged 35 to 49 in good health and CMV-seropositive. Both conserved end residues are part of each CDR3. Each record gives: D gene, J gene, V gene, clone size, CDR3 protein, CDR3 DNA. A D gene is named only where the DNA matches it firmly. Not all rows give a size; the values are once, few, many and, for expanded clones, a class.

>TRBD2|TRBJ2-3|TRBV28|.
CASSTRGVGVAGLTDTQYF
TGTGCCAGCAGTACTAGGGGGGTGGGAGTAGCGGGGCTCACAGATACGCAGTATTTT
>TRBD1|TRBJ1-5|TRBV4-1|.
CASSQPEQGLRNQPQHF
TGCGCCAGCAGCCAGCCCGAACAGGGGCTAAGGAATCAGCCCCAGCATTTT
>TRBD1|TRBJ1-1|TRBV6-6|.
CASSYGLTGRNTEAFF
TGTGCCAGCAGTTACGGGCTGACAGGGAGGAACACTGAAGCTTTCTTT
>TRBD1|TRBJ2-4|TRBV28|.
CASSLPGQGRPLAKNIQYF
TGTGCCAGCAGTCTACCGGGACAGGGGCGACCACTAGCCAAAAACATTCAGTACTTC
>.|TRBJ2-5|TRBV6-6|.
CASSYSPGLPQETQYF
TGTGCCAGCAGTTACTCGCCAGGACTTCCTCAAGAGACCCAGTACTTC
>TRBD1|TRBJ2-6|TRBV19|once
CASRVLGTGTTSGANVLTF
TGTGCCAGTAGGGTTCTCGGGACAGGTACTACCTCTGGGGCCAACGTCCTGACTTTC
>TRBD2|TRBJ2-5|TRBV6-1|.
CASSWGGRETQYF
TGTGCCAGCAGCTGGGGAGGGAGAGAGACCCAGTACTTC
>.|TRBJ2-5|TRBV6-5|.
CASSTGRKGETQYF
TGTGCCAGCAGTACGGGGAGGAAGGGCGAGACCCAGTACTTC
>TRBD2|TRBJ2-7|TRBV4-3|once
CASSQVYQRESYEQYF
TGCGCCAGCAGCCAAGTATACCAGCGGGAGTCTTACGAGCAGTACTTC
>TRBD2|TRBJ2-3|TRBV5-1|once
CASSEQGTSGRYTQYF
TGCGCCAGCAGCGAACAAGGGACTAGCGGGAGGTATACGCAGTATTTT
>TRBD2|TRBJ2-1|TRBV7-9|.
CASSLGLAGDNEQFF
TGTGCCAGCAGCTTGGGACTAGCGGGCGACAATGAGCAGTTCTTC
>TRBD1|TRBJ1-5|TRBV7-9|.
CSSSLQGQPQHF
TGTTCCAGCAGCTTACAGGGGCAGCCCCAGCATTTT
>.|TRBJ1-5|TRBV7-9|.
CASSGGMSNQPQHF
TGTGCCAGCAGCGGCGGTATGAGCAATCAGCCCCAGCATTTT
>.|TRBJ1-3|TRBV30|.
CAWRDRPNSGNTIYF
TGTGCCTGGAGGGACAGACCCAACTCTGGAAACACCATATATTTT
>.|TRBJ2-1|TRBV7-3|once
CASSSSGTQWPEFF
TGTGCCAGCAGCTCCTCCGGGACTCAGTGGCCTGAGTTCTTC
>.|TRBJ1-2|TRBV9|few
CASSSPNQGGGYTF
TGTGCCAGCAGCTCGCCTAACCAGGGAGGTGGCTACACCTTC
>.|TRBJ2-6|TRBV21-1|.
CASSKKRPLDREPPGANVLTF
TGTGCCAGCAGCAAAAAGAGGCCCCTGGACAGGGAACCTCCTGGGGCCAACGTCCTGACTTTC
>TRBD2|TRBJ2-1|TRBV5-8|.
CASSLESSGISYNEQFF
TGTGCCAGCAGCTTGGAGTCTAGCGGGATTTCCTACAATGAGCAGTTCTTC
>.|TRBJ2-7|TRBV11-2|.
CASSHPRDSYEQYF
TGTGCCAGCAGCCACCCGAGGGACTCCTACGAGCAGTACTTC
>.|TRBJ2-1|TRBV20-1|.
CSAPNTGEQFF
TGCAGTGCTCCCAATACGGGTGAGCAGTTCTTC
>TRBD1|TRBJ2-2|TRBV30|.
CAWSPSGQGVTGELFF
TGTGCCTGGAGTCCCTCAGGGCAGGGGGTCACCGGGGAGCTGTTTTTT
>TRBD1|TRBJ2-7|TRBV11-2|.
CASRHRQGTTYEQYF
TGTGCCAGCAGACACAGACAGGGGACCACCTACGAGCAGTACTTC
>.|TRBJ1-5|TRBV6-5|.
CASSFEAKGNQPQHF
TGTGCCAGCAGTTTCGAGGCGAAAGGCAATCAGCCCCAGCATTTT
>.|TRBJ1-1|TRBV4-1|.
CASSRIFVPGRLNTEAFF
TGCGCCAGCAGTCGGATATTCGTTCCGGGGAGACTGAACACTGAAGCTTTCTTT
>TRBD1|TRBJ2-5|TRBV27|few
CASSYRGRGLETQYF
TGTGCCAGCAGTTACCGTGGCAGGGGGCTGGAGACCCAGTACTTC
>.|TRBJ2-7|TRBV29-1|.
CSVESRGRYEQYF
TGCAGCGTTGAAAGCAGGGGACGCTACGAGCAGTACTTC
>.|TRBJ2-7|TRBV2|.
CASSQAGIGLDEQYF
TGTGCCAGCTCCCAGGCTGGTATTGGGCTCGACGAGCAGTACTTC
>.|TRBJ1-1|TRBV7-9|once
CASSSDIMNTEAFF
TGTGCCAGCAGCTCGGACATTATGAACACTGAAGCTTTCTTT
>.|TRBJ1-5|TRBV13|.
CASSSGDQPQHF
TGTGCCAGCAGCTCGGGGGATCAGCCCCAGCATTTT
>.|TRBJ1-5|TRBV14|.
CATLGGQGGIQPQHF
TGTGCCACCCTCGGGGGGCAGGGTGGGATTCAGCCCCAGCATTTT
>TRBD2|TRBJ2-7|TRBV28|medium-sized
CASGLAGSHEQYF
TGTGCCAGCGGACTAGCGGGTTCCCACGAGCAGTACTTC
>.|TRBJ1-3|TRBV14|.
CASSQEEASGLFGNTIYF
TGTGCCAGCAGCCAAGAAGAAGCTTCGGGACTCTTCGGAAACACCATATATTTT
>.|TRBJ1-1|TRBV7-3|.
CASSLIARDTEAFF
TGTGCCAGCAGCTTAATCGCACGGGACACTGAAGCTTTCTTT
>TRBD2|TRBJ2-3|TRBV5-1|.
CASSYTGTSGIGTDTQYF
TGCGCCAGCAGCTATACCGGGACTAGCGGGATCGGCACAGATACGCAGTATTTT
>.|TRBJ1-1|TRBV10-1|once
CASSGGPSSNTEAFF
TGCGCCAGCAGTGGGGGGCCCAGCTCGAACACTGAAGCTTTCTTT
>.|TRBJ2-1|TRBV7-3|.
CASSPHTYNEQFF
TGTGCCAGCAGCCCCCACACATACAATGAGCAGTTCTTC
>.|TRBJ2-3|TRBV28|.
CATTGREGRDNTDTQYF
TGTGCCACCACGGGGAGGGAAGGGCGGGACAACACAGATACGCAGTATTTT
>.|TRBJ1-3|TRBV9|.
CASSPNTGQPFGNTIYF
TGTGCCAGCAGCCCTAACACCGGACAGCCGTTTGGAAACACCATATATTTT
>TRBD2|TRBJ2-7|TRBV5-8|.
CAIRTSGGSYEQYF
TGTGCCATTCGGACTAGCGGTGGATCCTACGAGCAGTACTTC
>.|TRBJ1-1|TRBV30|.
CAWGPTTMNTEAFF
TGTGCCTGGGGCCCGACAACCATGAACACTGAAGCTTTCTTT
>.|TRBJ2-1|TRBV5-4|.
CASSVGGYNEQFF
TGTGCCAGCAGCGTCGGTGGCTACAATGAGCAGTTCTTC
>.|TRBJ2-2|TRBV19|.
CASWRGATGELFF
TGTGCCAGTTGGCGGGGAGCGACCGGGGAGCTGTTTTTT
>.|TRBJ1-1|TRBV18|once
CASSPPPGKNTEAFF
TGTGCCAGCTCACCCCCGCCGGGGAAGAACACTGAAGCTTTCTTT
>TRBD1|TRBJ2-5|TRBV7-7|.
CASSLSRGQETQYF
TGTGCTAGCAGCTTAAGCAGGGGGCAAGAGACCCAGTACTTC
>.|TRBJ2-5|TRBV11-1|.
CASSPGLEAKTQYF
TGTGCCAGCAGCCCGGGACTCGAAGCGAAGACCCAGTACTTC
>TRBD1|TRBJ1-1|TRBV9|.
CASSVAGGPDQTEAFF
TGTGCCAGCAGCGTAGCAGGGGGCCCTGATCAGACTGAAGCTTTCTTT
>.|TRBJ1-3|TRBV28|.
CASSTSRGPGNTIYF
TGTGCCAGCAGCACTTCCAGAGGGCCTGGAAACACCATATATTTT
>.|TRBJ1-3|TRBV18|once
CASSPDSSSGNTIYF
TGTGCCAGCTCACCGGACAGTAGCTCTGGAAACACCATATATTTT
>.|TRBJ2-2|TRBV25-1|.
CASSTPRSADRELFF
TGTGCCAGCAGTACTCCCCGATCCGCCGATCGGGAGCTGTTTTTT
>.|TRBJ1-5|TRBV19|.
CASSIIPQGMNQPQHF
TGTGCCAGTAGTATAATTCCCCAGGGGATGAATCAGCCCCAGCATTTT
>.|TRBJ1-1|TRBV5-1|.
CASSLSQSFMNTEAFF
TGCGCCAGCAGCCTGTCGCAGTCCTTTATGAACACTGAAGCTTTCTTT
>.|TRBJ1-1|TRBV7-9|few
CASSLAGDTEAFF
TGTGCCAGCAGCTTAGCAGGGGACACTGAAGCTTTCTTT
>TRBD1|TRBJ2-7|TRBV7-2|.
CASSQGQGETYEQYF
TGTGCCAGCAGCCAGGGACAGGGGGAGACCTACGAGCAGTACTTC
>.|TRBJ1-5|TRBV19|.
CASSMGLQQPQHF
TGTGCCAGTAGTATGGGCCTTCAACAGCCCCAGCATTTT